This note documents a single T cell receptor beta chain sequence. Original methodology: Amplification from reference gene primers served as the basis for estimated nucleated cell counts. The protocol was immunoSEQ multiplex PCR, while the TCRdb copy is restricted to in-frame clones and leaves out a portion. That table furnishes V, J and clone size, whereas the DNA furnished D and trimming. The table has around 250,000 clones, 70% to 85% seen once; the top ten hold 14% to 15%. These data are taken from a study of blood T cell repertoires in COVID-19. For the study at large: The analysed material was cDNA or gDNA that came from T cells, B-cell-depleted T cells, or PBMCs.

V lost 4 bases to trimming and J lost 1 base; unmatched junction nucleotides: 10. This CDR3 has 16 residues. The V gene's germline CDR1 is SGDLS and CDR2 YYNGEE. Participants, 18 to 89 years old, spanned 25 or so US areas. Sequencing input: PBMCs or T cells enriched from blood (not recorded which). This chain connects TRBV9 to TRBJ2-5; 7 bases align to TRBD2. The receptor was derived from a middle-aged man who had recovered from COVID-19. The CDR3 loop is CASSPRGGTIQETQYF. The CDR3 DNA sequence: TGTGCCAGCAGCCCCCGGGGAGGGACGATCCAAGAGACCCAGTACTTC.